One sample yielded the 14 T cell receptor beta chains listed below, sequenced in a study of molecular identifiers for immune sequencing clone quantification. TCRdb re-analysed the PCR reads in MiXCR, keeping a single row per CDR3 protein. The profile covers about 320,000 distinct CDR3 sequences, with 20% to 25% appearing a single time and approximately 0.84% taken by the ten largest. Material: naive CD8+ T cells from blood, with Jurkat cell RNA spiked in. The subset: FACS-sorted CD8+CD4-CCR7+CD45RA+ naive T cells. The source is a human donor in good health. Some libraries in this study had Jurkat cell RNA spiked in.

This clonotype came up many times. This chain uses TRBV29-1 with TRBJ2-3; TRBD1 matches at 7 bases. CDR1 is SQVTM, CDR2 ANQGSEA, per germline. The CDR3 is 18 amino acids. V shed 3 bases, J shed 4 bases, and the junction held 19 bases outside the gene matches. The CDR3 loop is CSVEVFLDRRGGADTQYF. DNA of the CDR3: TGCAGCGTTGAGGTTTTTTTGGACAGGCGAGGTGGTGCAGATACGCAGTATTTT.

The CDR3 nucleotides read TGTGCCATCAGTGACGGGACTGGGGCCAACGTCCTGACTTTC. Translation gives CAISDGTGANVLTF. The chain employs TRBV10-3 and TRBJ2-6, with a tentative D call TRBD2 (5 bases). The CDR3 length is 14 residues. V lost 3 bases, J lost 2 bases, and 5 bases lay in between. CDR1 and CDR2 from the germline V gene are ENHRY and SYGVKD.

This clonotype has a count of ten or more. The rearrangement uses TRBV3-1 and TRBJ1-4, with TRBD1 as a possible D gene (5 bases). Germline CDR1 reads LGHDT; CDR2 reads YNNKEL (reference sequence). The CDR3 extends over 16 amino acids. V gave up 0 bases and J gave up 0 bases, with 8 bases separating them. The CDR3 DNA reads TGTGCCAGCAGCCAAGATTGGGGCTCAACTAATGAAAAACTGTTTTTT. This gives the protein CASSQDWGSTNEKLFF.

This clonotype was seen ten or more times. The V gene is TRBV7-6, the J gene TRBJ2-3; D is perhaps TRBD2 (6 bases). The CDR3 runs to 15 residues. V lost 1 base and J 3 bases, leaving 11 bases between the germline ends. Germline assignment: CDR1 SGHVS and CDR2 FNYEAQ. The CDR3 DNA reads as TGTGCCAGCAGCTTAGTGGCGGGAAGTACAGATACGCAGTATTTT. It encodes CASSLVAGSTDTQYF.

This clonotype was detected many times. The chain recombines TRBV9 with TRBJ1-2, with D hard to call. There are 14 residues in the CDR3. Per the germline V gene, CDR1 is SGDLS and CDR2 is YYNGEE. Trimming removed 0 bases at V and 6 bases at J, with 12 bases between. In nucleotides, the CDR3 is TGTGCCAGCAGCGTAGAGACAACGTGGCATGGCTACACCTTC. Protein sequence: CASSVETTWHGYTF.

The CDR3 spells CASSQVQQETQYF. CDR3 sequence (DNA): TGCGCCAGCAGCCAAGTCCAACAAGAGACCCAGTACTTC. V is TRBV4-3 and J is TRBJ2-5; D gene ambiguous. This CDR3 has 13 residues. Trimming cost V 1 base and J 2 bases, with 5 bases left between them. Germline CDR1 and CDR2: LGHNA and YSLEER.

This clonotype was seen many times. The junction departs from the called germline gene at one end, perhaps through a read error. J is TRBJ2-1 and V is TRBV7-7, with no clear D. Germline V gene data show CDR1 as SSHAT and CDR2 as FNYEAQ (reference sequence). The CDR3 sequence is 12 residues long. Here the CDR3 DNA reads TGTGCTAGCAGCTTATACCACGGTGAGCAGTTCTTC. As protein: CASSLYHGEQFF. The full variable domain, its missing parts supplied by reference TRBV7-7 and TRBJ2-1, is GAGVSQSPRYKVTKRGQDVTLRCDPISSHATLYWYQQALGQGPEFLTYFNYEAQPDKSGLPSDRFSAERPEGSISTLTIQRTEQRDSAMYRCASSLYHGEQFFGPGTRLTVL.

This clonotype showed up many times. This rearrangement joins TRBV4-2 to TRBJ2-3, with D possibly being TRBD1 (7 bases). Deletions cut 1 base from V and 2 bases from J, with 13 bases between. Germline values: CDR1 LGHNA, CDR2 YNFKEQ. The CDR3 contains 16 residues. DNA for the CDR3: TGTGCCAGCAGCCAAGGGTCAGGGGGACTCACAGATACGCAGTATTTT. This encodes CASSQGSGGLTDTQYF.

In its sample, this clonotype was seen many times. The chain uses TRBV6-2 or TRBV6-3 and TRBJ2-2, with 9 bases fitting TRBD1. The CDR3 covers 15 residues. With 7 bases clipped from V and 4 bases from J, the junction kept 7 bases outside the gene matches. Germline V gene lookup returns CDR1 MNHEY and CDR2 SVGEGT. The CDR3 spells CASMTGTGTTGELFF. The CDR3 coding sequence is TGTGCCAGCATGACCGGGACAGGGACCACCGGGGAGCTGTTTTTT.

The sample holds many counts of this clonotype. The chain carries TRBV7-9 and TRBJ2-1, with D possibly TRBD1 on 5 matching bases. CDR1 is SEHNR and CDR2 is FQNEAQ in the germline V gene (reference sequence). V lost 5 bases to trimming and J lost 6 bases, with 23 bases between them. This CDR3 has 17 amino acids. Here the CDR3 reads CASSLPRYGQDPNEQFF. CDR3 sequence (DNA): TGTGCCAGCAGCCTGCCTAGGTACGGACAAGACCCCAATGAGCAGTTCTTC.

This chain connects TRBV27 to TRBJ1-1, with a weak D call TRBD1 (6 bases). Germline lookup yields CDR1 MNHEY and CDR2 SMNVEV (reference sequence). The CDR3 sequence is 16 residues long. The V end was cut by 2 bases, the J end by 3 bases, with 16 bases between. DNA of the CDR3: TGTGCCAGCAGTTTAGGGGCAGGGGCGGGTCACACTGAAGCTTTCTTT. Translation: CASSLGAGAGHTEAFF.

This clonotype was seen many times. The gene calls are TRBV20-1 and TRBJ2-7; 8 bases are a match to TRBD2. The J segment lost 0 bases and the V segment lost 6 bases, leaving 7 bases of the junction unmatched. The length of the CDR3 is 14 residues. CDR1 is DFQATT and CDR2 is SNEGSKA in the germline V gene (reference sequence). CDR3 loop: CSAGQRGYSYEQYF. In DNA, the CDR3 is TGCAGTGCAGGACAGCGGGGGTACTCCTACGAGCAGTACTTC.

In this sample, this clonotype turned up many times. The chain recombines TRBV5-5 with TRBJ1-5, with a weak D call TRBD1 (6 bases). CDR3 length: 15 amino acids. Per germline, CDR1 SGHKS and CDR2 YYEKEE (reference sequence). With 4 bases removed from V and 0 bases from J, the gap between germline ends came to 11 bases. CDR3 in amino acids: CASSATGYSNQPQHF. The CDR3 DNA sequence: TGTGCCAGCAGCGCCACAGGGTATAGCAATCAGCCCCAGCATTTT.

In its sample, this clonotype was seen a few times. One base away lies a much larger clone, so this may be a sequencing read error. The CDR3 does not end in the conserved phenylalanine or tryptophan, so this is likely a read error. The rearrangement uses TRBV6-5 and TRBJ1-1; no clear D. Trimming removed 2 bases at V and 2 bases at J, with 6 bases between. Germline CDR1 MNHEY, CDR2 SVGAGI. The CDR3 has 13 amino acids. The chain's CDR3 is CASSYGSNTEAFS. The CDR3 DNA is TGTGCCAGCAGTTACGGGTCCAACACTGAAGCTTTCTCT.